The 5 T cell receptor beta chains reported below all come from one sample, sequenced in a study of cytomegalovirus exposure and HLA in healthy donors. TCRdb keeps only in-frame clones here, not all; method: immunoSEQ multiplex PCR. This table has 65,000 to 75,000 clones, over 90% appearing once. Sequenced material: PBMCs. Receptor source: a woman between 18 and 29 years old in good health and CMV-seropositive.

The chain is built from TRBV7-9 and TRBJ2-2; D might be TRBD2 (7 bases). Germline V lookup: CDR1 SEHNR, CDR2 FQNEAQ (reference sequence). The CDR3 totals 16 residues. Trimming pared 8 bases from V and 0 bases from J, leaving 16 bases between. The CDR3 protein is CASGEGGRTNTGELFF. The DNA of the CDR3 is TGTGCCAGCGGTGAGGGGGGGAGAACGAACACCGGGGAGCTGTTTTTT.

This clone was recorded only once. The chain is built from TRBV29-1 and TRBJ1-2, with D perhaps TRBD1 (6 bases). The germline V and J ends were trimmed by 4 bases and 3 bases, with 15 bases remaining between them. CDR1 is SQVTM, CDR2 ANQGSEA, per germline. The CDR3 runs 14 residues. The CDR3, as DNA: TGCAGCGTTGCAAATGGGGGCCGGTACTATGGCTACACCTTC. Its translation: CSVANGGRYYGYTF.

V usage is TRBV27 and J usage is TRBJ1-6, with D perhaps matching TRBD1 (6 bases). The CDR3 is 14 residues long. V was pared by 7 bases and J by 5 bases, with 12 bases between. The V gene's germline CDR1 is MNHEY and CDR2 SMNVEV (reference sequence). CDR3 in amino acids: CASKPRTDNSPLHF. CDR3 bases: TGTGCCAGCAAACCCCGGACAGATAATTCACCCCTCCACTTT.

The CDR3 DNA sequence: TGTGCCAGCAGCTCGGGTGGACAGGGTATGAACGAGCAGTACTTC. Translation: CASSSGGQGMNEQYF. The chain uses TRBV7-2 and TRBJ2-7, with TRBD1 identical over 8 bases. The CDR3 is 15 amino acids. With V trimmed by 4 bases and J by 5 bases, 10 bases remained unmatched. The germline CDR1 and CDR2 sequences are SGHTA and FQGNSA.

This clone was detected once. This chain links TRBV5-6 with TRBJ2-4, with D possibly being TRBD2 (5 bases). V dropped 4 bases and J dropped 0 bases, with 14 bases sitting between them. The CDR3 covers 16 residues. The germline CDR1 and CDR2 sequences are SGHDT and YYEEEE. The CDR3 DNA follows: TGTGCCAGCAGCCCCACGGGTGGACTAGCCAAAAACATTCAGTACTTC. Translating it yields CASSPTGGLAKNIQYF.